Below, 19 T cell receptor beta chains from the same sample are listed, as sequenced in a study of shared clonotypes between healthy human individuals. Sequencing used immunoSEQ multiplex PCR; TCRdb keeps in-frame clones, though not all of them. The sample lists 2.5 million or so clones, around nine tenths occurring once. Sequencing was done on a sample of naive CD4+ T cells sorted from blood. The subset is: CD45RA+ positively selected. The receptor set was obtained from a young man in good health.

This chain connects TRBV5-5 to TRBJ2-5; D is ambiguous. The V end was cut by 5 bases, the J end by 4 bases, with 6 bases between. CDR1 SGHKS and CDR2 YYEKEE come from the germline V gene (reference sequence). There are 11 residues in the CDR3. The CDR3 bases are TGTGCCAGCAGTTTTAGAGAGACCCAGTACTTC. This sequence encodes CASSFRETQYF.

V usage is TRBV7-6 and J usage is TRBJ1-1; no clear D gene. CDR3 size: 13 residues. Germline lookup yields CDR1 SGHVS and CDR2 FNYEAQ. Trimming took 5 bases from V and 0 from J, leaving 7 bases between them. The CDR3 bases are TGTGCCAGCAGCCGTGACATGAACACTGAAGCTTTCTTT. This codes for CASSRDMNTEAFF.

This clone occurred a few times. Other DNA sequences from this sample encode an identical CDR3 as well. This sequence joins TRBV2 and TRBJ1-1, with D possibly TRBD1 on 6 matching bases. Deletions cut 3 bases from V and 1 base from J, with 6 bases between. The length of the CDR3 is 13 residues. Germline V gene lookup returns CDR1 SNHLY and CDR2 FYNNEI. CDR3 coding DNA: TGTGCCAGCAGTGACAGGGGGAACACTGAAGCTTTCTTT. It is translated as CASSDRGNTEAFF.

This chain links TRBV5-6 with TRBJ1-1, with TRBD1 identical over 8 bases. The V segment lost 4 bases and the J segment 8 bases; nucleotides outside the gene matches: 10. Germline CDR1 is SGHDT and CDR2 is YYEEEE. This CDR3 is built from 14 residues. DNA for the CDR3: TGTGCCAGCAGCCCACTACAGGGGGTCGGGGAAGCTTTCTTT. As protein: CASSPLQGVGEAFF.

In its sample, this clone was seen once. Within the sample, other DNA sequences also encode this same CDR3. The rearrangement links TRBV5-1 to TRBJ2-5; no firm D call. Trimming took off 7 bases at V and 2 bases at J, with 9 bases between the two ends. The CDR3 length is 12 residues. CDR1 is SGHRS, CDR2 YFSETQ, per germline. CDR3 in amino acids: CASGQPQETQYF. CDR3 nucleotide sequence: TGCGCCAGCGGGCAGCCACAAGAGACCCAGTACTTC.

V usage is TRBV7-2 and J usage is TRBJ1-5, with D unclear. The CDR3 loop spans 15 amino acids. The germline CDR1 and CDR2 sequences are SGHTA and FQGNSA. V lost 1 base and J lost 4, with 11 bases in between. Written as DNA, the CDR3 is TGTGCCAGCAGCTTAGAACCCGCGGAGAATCAGCCCCAGCATTTT. Amino acids: CASSLEPAENQPQHF.

The chain carries TRBV18 and TRBJ1-1; 7 positions match TRBD1. The CDR3 is made up of 16 amino acids. V shed 10 bases, J shed 0 bases, and the junction held 14 bases outside the gene matches. Germline V lookup: CDR1 KGHSH, CDR2 LQKENI. CDR3 coding DNA: TGTGCCACCCTCGGGACAGTCGCTACGTTGAACACTGAAGCTTTCTTT. Protein product: CATLGTVATLNTEAFF.

This chain connects TRBV6-5 to TRBJ2-7; D remains unclear. The length of the CDR3 is 16 residues. Trimming stripped 1 base from V and 2 bases from J, with 15 bases between. CDR1 and CDR2 (germline): MNHEY, SVGAGI. CDR3 region: CASSYWLGDKTYEQYF. In DNA form, the CDR3 reads TGTGCCAGCAGTTACTGGCTTGGCGATAAAACCTACGAGCAGTACTTC.

The chain couples TRBV5-1 to TRBJ1-2; 7 bases are a match to TRBD1. After removal of 0 bases from V and 8 bases from J, the junction contained 10 bases not matched to a gene. Germline V CDR1 and CDR2: SGHRS, YFSETQ. The CDR3 consists of 15 residues. The CDR3 bases are TGCGCCAGCAGCTTGGTTCGTGGGACAGTCCCAGGCTACACCTTC. Its translation is CASSLVRGTVPGYTF.

This clone has a handful of counts. The chain carries TRBV18 and TRBJ1-1; TRBD1 agrees at 9 bases. Germline assignment: CDR1 KGHSH and CDR2 LQKENI. This CDR3 region has 13 residues. The V and J ends lost 3 bases and 11 bases, in that order; junction bases with no gene match: 7. The CDR3 sequence: CASSPERQGDAFF. The CDR3 DNA follows: TGTGCCAGCTCACCGGAAAGACAGGGGGACGCTTTCTTT.

V gene TRBV5-4 combines with J gene TRBJ2-3; D remains ambiguous. V was clipped by 4 bases and J by 2 bases, with 17 bases between them. Germline V gene sequence: CDR1 SGHNT, CDR2 YYREEE (reference sequence). The CDR3 covers 16 residues. The CDR3: CASSLLGPENTDTQYF. The CDR3 coding sequence is TGTGCCAGCAGCCTACTTGGCCCGGAGAACACAGATACGCAGTATTTT.

The chain recombines TRBV5-4 with TRBJ2-7, with 9 positions matching TRBD1. Per germline, CDR1 SGHNT and CDR2 YYREEE (reference sequence). The CDR3 is 14 residues long. Trimming took 3 bases from V and 5 from J; bases not matched to a gene: 6. As DNA, the CDR3 is TGTGCCAGCAGCTACCGGGACAGGGACCACGAGCAGTACTTC. Amino acid sequence: CASSYRDRDHEQYF. The variable domain in full, completed from reference TRBV5-4 and TRBJ2-7, reads ETGVTQSPTHLIKTRGQQVTLRCSSQSGHNTVSWYQQALGQGPQFIFQYYREEENGRGNFPPRFSGLQFPNYSSELNVNALELDDSALYLCASSYRDRDHEQYFGPGTRLTVT.

This sequence joins TRBV4-1 and TRBJ1-2, with 7 bases that match TRBD1. Germline CDR1 MGHRA, CDR2 YSYEKL. The CDR3 covers 15 residues. V lost 4 bases, J lost 6 bases, and 11 bases stayed unmatched. The CDR3 region has the DNA TGCGCCAGCAGCCGCCTTAGGGACAGCTTAGATGGCTACACCTTC. Amino acid sequence: CASSRLRDSLDGYTF.

Note on this clone: The sample carries other DNA sequences with the same CDR3. The V gene is TRBV19, the J gene TRBJ1-4; weak D call: TRBD1 (5 bases). The CDR3 contains 14 residues. Trimming cost V 3 bases and J 2 bases, with 7 bases left between them. CDR1 is LNHDA and CDR2 is SQIVND in the germline V gene (reference sequence). The CDR3 coding sequence is TGTGCCAGTAGTATGACAGCCACTAATGAAAAACTGTTTTTT. Amino acid sequence: CASSMTATNEKLFF.

The chain employs TRBV29-1 and TRBJ2-1; 7 nucleotides agree with TRBD2. The CDR3 is made up of 16 amino acids. V lost 5 bases and J lost 6; bases outside the gene matches: 16. The V gene's germline CDR1 is SQVTM and CDR2 ANQGSEA. Here the CDR3 DNA reads TGCAGCGTTCGGACTAGAGTGCCAAAAATCCTCAATGAGCAGTTCTTC. Its translation: CSVRTRVPKILNEQFF.

This CDR3 is CASSSGLGGTEAFF. The CDR3 nucleotides read TGTGCCAGCAGTTCGGGGTTGGGAGGCACTGAAGCTTTCTTT. The V gene is TRBV2, the J gene TRBJ1-1; no clear D. The V gene's germline CDR1 is SNHLY and CDR2 FYNNEI. This CDR3 has 14 residues. Trimming shortened V by 5 bases and J by 4 bases, and 14 bases separated the two germline ends.

This clone has a single count. The chain employs TRBV11-2 and TRBJ1-2; D remains ambiguous. V dropped 4 bases and J dropped 4 bases, with 10 bases sitting between them. The CDR3 consists of 13 residues. Looked up from germline, CDR1 is SGHAT and CDR2 is FQNNGV. Here the CDR3 reads CASSSGRIYGYTF. CDR3 sequence (DNA): TGTGCCAGCAGCTCAGGACGGATCTATGGCTACACCTTC.

The chain recombines TRBV5-1 with TRBJ2-5; 9 bases agree with TRBD2. Germline V gives CDR1 SGHRS, CDR2 YFSETQ. Trimming removed 5 bases from V and 4 bases from J; junction bases left unmatched: 9. This CDR3 is built from 15 residues. The CDR3 loop is CASSQQRGVAETQYF. CDR3 DNA sequence: TGCGCCAGCAGTCAGCAGCGGGGGGTGGCAGAGACCCAGTACTTC.

V gene TRBV5-1 combines with J gene TRBJ1-2; D unclear. The CDR3 sequence is 13 residues long. Looked up from germline, CDR1 is SGHRS and CDR2 is YFSETQ. V was cut by 0 bases and J by 8 bases, with 11 bases left in between. The CDR3 DNA is TGCGCCAGCAGCTTGGATGTTGGACCCGGCTACACCTTC. It specifies CASSLDVGPGYTF.